What follows are 17 T cell receptor beta chains derived from one specimen sequenced in a study of memory CD4+ T cells and cytomegalovirus serostatus. The table came from immunoSEQ multiplex PCR; TCRdb's copy has only in-frame clones and leaves some out. The sample consists of tens of thousands of clones, about 80% of them appearing once. Single viable CD3+CD4+CD8-CD45RO+ cells were sorted as the memory CD4+ T cells. The sequencing input was memory CD4+ T cells from blood. The receptors derive from an adult in good health and CMV-seropositive.

J is TRBJ2-2 and V is TRBV25-1; possible D gene TRBD1, 6 bases. This CDR3 is built from 17 residues. The V and J ends lost 4 bases and 4 bases respectively, with 19 bases between them. Germline V lookup: CDR1 MGHDK, CDR2 SYGVNS. The CDR3 bases are TGTGCCAGCAGTGGGGTAAACAGGGAAAGGGGCACCGGGGAGCTGTTTTTT. Protein: CASSGVNRERGTGELFF.

CDR3 sequence reads: CASSSIQETQYF. The CDR3 nucleotides are TGTGCCAGCAGTTCCATACAAGAGACCCAGTACTTC. The rearrangement links TRBV28 to TRBJ2-5, with no clear D. CDR3 size: 12 residues. Germline V lookup: CDR1 MDHEN, CDR2 SYDVKM. V dropped 4 bases and J dropped 2 bases, with 5 bases sitting between them. Variable domain in full (rest from reference TRBV28 and TRBJ2-5): DVKVTQSSRYLVKRTGEKVFLECVQDMDHENMFWYRQDPGLGLRLIYFSYDVKMKEKGDIPEGYSVSREKKERFSLILESASTNQTSMYLCASSSIQETQYFGPGTRLLVL.

This sequence joins TRBV7-2 and TRBJ2-1; TRBD2 aligns across 9 bases. The J segment lost 2 bases and the V segment lost 1 base, leaving 3 bases of the junction unmatched. This CDR3 is 16 amino acids long. Per the germline V gene, CDR1 is SGHTA and CDR2 is FQGNSA. CDR3 nucleotide sequence: TGTGCCAGCAGCTTAGGGGTAGCGGGGGCCTACAATGAGCAGTTCTTC. This sequence encodes CASSLGVAGAYNEQFF.

The V gene is TRBV7-8, the J gene TRBJ1-3; 7 positions match TRBD1. The germline gives CDR1 SGHVS, CDR2 FQNEAQ. CDR3 length: 14 residues. V was clipped by 5 bases and J by 1 base; unmatched bases: 2. For the CDR3, the DNA is TGTGCCAGCAGCCACAGGGGTTCTGGAAACACCATATATTTT. This gives the protein CASSHRGSGNTIYF.

The chain couples TRBV11-1 to TRBJ2-5, with unresolved D. V was cut by 2 bases and J by 0 bases, with 10 bases left in between. The CDR3 length is 15 residues. Germline CDR1 and CDR2: SGHAT and FQDESV (reference sequence). For the CDR3, the DNA is TGTGCCAGCAGCTTAATCTTCGGCAACCAAGAGACCCAGTACTTC. Residues: CASSLIFGNQETQYF.

This clone was picked up many times. The J gene is TRBJ1-1, the V gene TRBV28, with TRBD1 matching over 10 bases. With 8 bases clipped from V and 2 bases from J, the junction kept 8 bases outside the gene matches. There are 15 residues in the CDR3. CDR1 MDHEN and CDR2 SYDVKM come from the germline V gene. The CDR3: CASGTWTGGNTEAFF. CDR3 DNA sequence: TGTGCCAGCGGAACCTGGACAGGGGGAAACACTGAAGCTTTCTTT.

The chain joins TRBV5-6 to TRBJ2-7; no definite D call. Trimming stripped 4 bases from V and 0 bases from J, with 8 bases between. The CDR3 has 13 residues. The germline CDR1 and CDR2 sequences are SGHDT and YYEEEE. DNA of the CDR3: TGTGCCAGCAGCGCCACGTCCTCCTACGAGCAGTACGTC. Its translation: CASSATSSYEQYV.

This chain uses TRBV23-1 with TRBJ2-3; 7 bases align to TRBD1. TRBV23-1 belongs to the ORF category, with a function that is uncertain. CDR3 length: 16 residues. V trimming: 7 bases; J trimming: 2 bases; junction bases outside the gene matches: 12. In DNA form, the CDR3 reads TGCGCCAGCACCCCCCAACAGGGGATTTCCACAGATACGCAGTATTTT. This codes for CASTPQQGISTDTQYF.

This chain uses TRBV6-1 with TRBJ1-4; D not certain. This CDR3 has 14 amino acids. Germline CDR1 MNHNS, CDR2 SASEGT. V gave up 2 bases and J gave up 7 bases, with 11 bases separating them. CDR3 loop: CASSELPRGEKLFF. DNA for the CDR3: TGTGCCAGCAGTGAATTACCCCGGGGTGAAAAACTGTTTTTT.

J is TRBJ2-1 and V is TRBV7-9; the D is unclear. Germline V gene data show CDR1 as SEHNR and CDR2 as FQNEAQ (reference sequence). The germline V and J ends were trimmed by 2 bases and 9 bases, with 17 bases remaining between them. The length of the CDR3 is 15 residues. The CDR3: CASSLITQVGGEQFF. CDR3 sequence (DNA): TGTGCCAGCAGCTTAATTACCCAAGTAGGTGGTGAGCAGTTCTTC.

The chain has TRBV11-3 and TRBJ2-2, with TRBD1 as a possible D gene (5 bases). CDR1 SGHNT and CDR2 YENEEA come from the germline V gene. The CDR3 is made up of 13 amino acids. Deletions cut 4 bases from V and 7 bases from J, with 10 bases between. The CDR3 here is CASSSRVNGELFF. DNA for the CDR3: TGTGCCAGCAGCTCCAGGGTGAACGGGGAGCTGTTTTTT.

This clone was seen a handful of times. This chain links TRBV10-3 with TRBJ2-5, with 8 bases fitting TRBD2. From germline, CDR1 is ENHRY and CDR2 SYGVKD. Trimming took 6 bases from V and 4 from J; bases not matched to a gene: 7. The CDR3 has 14 residues. CDR3 in amino acids: CAISRAGEVETQYF. The CDR3 region has the DNA TGTGCCATCAGCCGAGCGGGAGAGGTAGAGACCCAGTACTTC.

By share of the sample, this clone is medium-sized. The V gene is TRBV29-1, the J gene TRBJ1-4, with 8 nucleotides matching TRBD1. This CDR3 contains 12 residues. Germline-derived CDR1 and CDR2 are SQVTM and ANQGSEA. The V and J ends lost 4 bases and 5 bases, in that order; junction bases with no gene match: 0. In DNA, the CDR3 is TGCAGCGTTGGGGACAGGAATGAAAAACTGTTTTTT. Residues: CSVGDRNEKLFF.

The chain recombines TRBV6-5 with TRBJ2-1; perhaps TRBD1 as D (6 bases). V gave up 5 bases and J gave up 4 bases, with 15 bases separating them. The CDR3 is 15 residues long. Germline CDR1 and CDR2: MNHEY and SVGAGI. The CDR3 here is CASSARAGDYNEQFF. CDR3 in DNA: TGTGCCAGCAGTGCCCGGGCAGGGGATTACAATGAGCAGTTCTTC.

The J gene is TRBJ2-7, the V gene TRBV7-9; weak D call: TRBD1 (6 bases). V was pared by 5 bases and J by 7 bases, with 15 bases between. This CDR3 is 13 amino acids long. Germline CDR1 is SEHNR and CDR2 is FQNEAQ (reference sequence). The CDR3 sequence: CASSLDTGLEQYF. The CDR3 nucleotides are TGTGCCAGCAGCCTTGATACAGGGTTGGAGCAGTACTTC.

This chain links TRBV10-3 with TRBJ1-3; 9 nucleotides align to TRBD1. The V and J ends lost 8 bases and 4 bases, in that order; junction bases with no gene match: 9. Germline CDR1 is ENHRY and CDR2 is SYGVKD. This CDR3 comprises 15 residues. In DNA, the CDR3 is TGTGCCATCGGTCAGGACAGGGGAGCGGGAAACACCATATATTTT. This codes for CAIGQDRGAGNTIYF.

This chain links TRBV12-5 with TRBJ1-1, with 9 bases aligning to TRBD1. In germline, CDR1 is LGHNT, CDR2 FRNRAP. The CDR3 spans 15 residues. V lost 1 base, J lost 4 bases, and 4 bases stayed unmatched. CDR3 sequence reads: CASGLETGGATEAFF. CDR3 DNA sequence: TGTGCTAGTGGTTTGGAGACAGGGGGGGCCACTGAAGCTTTCTTT.